This T cell receptor beta chain is from a study of graft-versus-host responses after intestinal transplantation. Study overall: Every one of the recipients received anti-thymocyte globulin induction and afterwards took tacrolimus and steroids for around 3 years.

Worth noting for this clone: Antigen: not known.

The CDR3 is made up of 10 amino acids. Looked up from germline, CDR1 is WNHNN and CDR2 is SYGVQD (reference sequence). V was cut by 9 bases and J by 7 bases, with 6 bases left in between. Profiled with immunoSEQ multiplex PCR; TCRdb holds only in-frame clones, not every one. The data show about 82,000 clones, less than 95% seen once. Notes on the study in general: There were GvH clones found in recipient marrow, and some of them appeared first in ileum or blood. Peak levels of circulating GvH clones tracked with early post-transplant HvG declines.

This specimen was unstimulated CD4+ T cells sorted from spleen or lymph node cells, taken before transplant. The origin of this receptor is a human donor who was the organ donor for an intestinal transplant. V is TRBV10-1 and J is TRBJ1-4; maybe TRBD1 (6 bases). The CDR3 reads CARQGEKLFF. Written as DNA, the CDR3 is TGCGCCAGACAGGGTGAAAAACTGTTTTTT.